This is a list of T cell receptor beta chains from one sample in a study of cytomegalovirus exposure and HLA in healthy donors. The protocol was immunoSEQ multiplex PCR, while the TCRdb copy is restricted to in-frame clones and leaves out a portion. The sample lists about 120,000 clones; 60% to 85% were seen once. The sequenced sample consisted of PBMCs. The receptors derive from a woman in her forties in good health and CMV-seropositive. CDR3s include the opening cysteine and the closing phenylalanine or tryptophan. Fields, in order: V gene, D gene, CDR3 protein. The D gene is left open where the match is weak.

V gene: TRBV7-9; D gene: TRBD1; CDR3 protein: CASNISGTGSQPQHF
V gene: TRBV5-1; D gene: TRBD2; CDR3 protein: CASSSTSGMGDTQYF
V gene: TRBV5-1; D gene: TRBD1; CDR3 protein: CASSLGPGGGSPLHF
V gene: TRBV4-1; D gene: -; CDR3 protein: CASSQDAVYEQYF
V gene: TRBV28; D gene: TRBD1; CDR3 protein: CASSPGQGAVETQYF
V gene: TRBV5-4; D gene: -; CDR3 protein: CASSPDSFSYNEQFF
V gene: TRBV2; D gene: TRBD1; CDR3 protein: CASSNTGQGAHEQYF
V gene: TRBV6-5; D gene: TRBD1; CDR3 protein: CASTTGTGNTGELFF
V gene: TRBV7-9; D gene: TRBD1; CDR3 protein: CASTPGQGLMGAFF
V gene: TRBV6-4; D gene: -; CDR3 protein: CASSASPGNTEAFF
V gene: TRBV7-8; D gene: -; CDR3 protein: CASSLGREGSEQFF
V gene: TRBV27; D gene: -; CDR3 protein: CASSLSGNQPQHF
V gene: TRBV5-4; D gene: TRBD2; CDR3 protein: CASSAGLNYNEQFF
V gene: TRBV7-9; D gene: -; CDR3 protein: CASRLAGAEAFF
V gene: TRBV5-5; D gene: -; CDR3 protein: CASSFVYSSSLNTEAFF
V gene: TRBV10-3; D gene: -; CDR3 protein: CAISSPSVEGELFF
V gene: TRBV5-4; D gene: TRBD1; CDR3 protein: CASSLVRGQGAYTGELFF
V gene: TRBV5-1; D gene: TRBD2; CDR3 protein: CASSWTSGPSYEQYF
V gene: TRBV6-6; D gene: -; CDR3 protein: CASSGHINEQFF
V gene: TRBV5-1; D gene: -; CDR3 protein: CASSLGPGNNEQFF
V gene: TRBV30; D gene: TRBD2; CDR3 protein: CAWSPLAGFYEQYF
V gene: TRBV29-1; D gene: TRBD2; CDR3 protein: CSVAAGRDRSQYF
V gene: TRBV6-5; D gene: -; CDR3 protein: CASTIGADFNSPLHF
V gene: TRBV29-1; D gene: -; CDR3 protein: CSVATGASDTQYF
V gene: TRBV15; D gene: -; CDR3 protein: CATSSGGFWPQHF
V gene: TRBV7-6; D gene: TRBD2; CDR3 protein: CASSSPRTSETSEQFF
V gene: TRBV18; D gene: -; CDR3 protein: CASSPGKERGNTEAFF
V gene: TRBV5-8; D gene: -; CDR3 protein: CASSLSVEAFF
V gene: TRBV6-5; D gene: TRBD1; CDR3 protein: CASSSRQGDGYTF
V gene: TRBV6-5; D gene: -; CDR3 protein: CASSNSGNYGYTF
V gene: TRBV15; D gene: -; CDR3 protein: CATSRGQGGREQYF
V gene: TRBV6-5; D gene: -; CDR3 protein: CASMVDIDYNEQFF
V gene: TRBV7-3; D gene: TRBD2; CDR3 protein: CASGTSGGAREQFF
V gene: TRBV18; D gene: -; CDR3 protein: CASSAVGGLQRINEQFF
V gene: TRBV9; D gene: TRBD2; CDR3 protein: CASSVGLAGGSYEQYF
V gene: TRBV5-4; D gene: -; CDR3 protein: CASSLGAGYGYTF
V gene: TRBV5-6; D gene: TRBD2; CDR3 protein: CASSLGTSHSYEQYF
V gene: TRBV30; D gene: TRBD2; CDR3 protein: CAWSALPQREWETQYF
V gene: TRBV5-1; D gene: -; CDR3 protein: CASTLAQMSMNTEAFF
V gene: TRBV7-2; D gene: -; CDR3 protein: CASSLSAGTGTEAFF
V gene: TRBV11-3; D gene: TRBD2; CDR3 protein: CASSFGGAGTDTQYF
V gene: TRBV5-6; D gene: -; CDR3 protein: CASSLAGYTNTQYF
V gene: TRBV7-9; D gene: TRBD1; CDR3 protein: CASIFLQGAAGELFF
V gene: TRBV7-9; D gene: -; CDR3 protein: CSSSLKGGVQYF
V gene: TRBV18; D gene: TRBD1; CDR3 protein: CASSRDRGQNGYTF
V gene: TRBV2; D gene: -; CDR3 protein: CASSEAGQIRGEQYF
V gene: TRBV5-4; D gene: TRBD1; CDR3 protein: CASSLRDSVFLGQYF
V gene: TRBV2; D gene: -; CDR3 protein: CASSEYGKSNTEAFF
V gene: TRBV11-3; D gene: -; CDR3 protein: CASSLGRGEDTQYF
V gene: TRBV4-1; D gene: -; CDR3 protein: CASSQDGTNERPQHF
V gene: TRBV11-2; D gene: -; CDR3 protein: CASSLEGVVDEQFF
V gene: TRBV18; D gene: TRBD2; CDR3 protein: CASSPPGLAGGIGEQFF
V gene: TRBV23-1; D gene: -; CDR3 protein: CASSGPGAYEQYF
V gene: TRBV11-2; D gene: -; CDR3 protein: CASSFRGTNTEAFF
V gene: TRBV10-3; D gene: TRBD1; CDR3 protein: CAISLTGKGNQPQHF